These 17 T cell receptor beta chains originate from one sample sequenced in a study of human T cells and chemical hapten exposure. Time point denoted: patch test 2, 6 weeks after DPC sensitization. Treatment given: therapeutic diphenylcyclopropenone sensitization with weekly scalp DPC. Total RNA was extracted from unfractionated whole blood. TCRdb re-called the RACE reads with MiXCR, one entry per CDR3 protein. This sample has 35,000 to 55,000 distinct CDR3 sequences; roughly 9% occur once, and the top ten carry more than 13%. The specimen comprised whole blood, sampled in connection with sensitization to the hapten diphenylcyclopropenone (DPC). Source of these receptors: a woman between 25 and 40 years old with alopecia areata. Some clones in this sample may be carry-over from other donors' samples.

This clonotype was observed a few times. The chain uses TRBV25-1 and TRBJ1-6; D remains ambiguous. This CDR3 has 14 residues. Germline values: CDR1 MGHDK, CDR2 SYGVNS. The V gene lost 5 bases and the J gene lost 4 bases, with 9 bases spanning the gap. The CDR3 nucleotides are TGTGCCAGCAGTTTGGTGGAGTATAATTCACCCCTCCACTTT. Protein: CASSLVEYNSPLHF.

The CDR3: CASSETRTSGGLAGELFF. CDR3 sequence (DNA): TGTGCCAGCAGTGAAACCCGGACTAGCGGGGGGCTGGCCGGGGAGCTGTTTTTT. The J gene is TRBJ2-2, the V gene TRBV2; the match to TRBD2 covers 14 bases. The V and J ends lost 2 bases and 6 bases, in that order; junction bases with no gene match: 8. CDR1 SNHLY and CDR2 FYNNEI come from the germline V gene. The CDR3 has 18 amino acids.

In this sample, this clonotype turned up once. This rearrangement joins TRBV7-2 to TRBJ2-7; D ambiguous. The germline V gene has CDR1 SGHTA and CDR2 FQGNSA. This CDR3 is built from 15 residues. The ends were cut back, 5 bases at V and 1 base at J, with 15 bases in the middle. The CDR3: CASSPHGIGSYEQYF. CDR3 bases: TGTGCCAGCAGCCCCCATGGGATTGGGTCCTACGAGCAGTACTTC. Full variable domain (missing parts from reference TRBV7-2 and TRBJ2-7): GAGVSQSPSNKVTEKGKDVELRCDPISGHTALYWYRQSLGQGLEFLIYFQGNSAPDKSGLPSDRFSAERTGGSVSTLTIQRTQQEDSAVYLCASSPHGIGSYEQYFGPGTRLTVT.

The sample holds a few counts of this clonotype. The chain combines TRBV20-1 with TRBJ2-2; 8 bases match TRBD1. Germline-derived CDR1 and CDR2 are DFQATT and SNEGSKA (reference sequence). The CDR3 loop spans 15 amino acids. J was trimmed by 6 bases and V by 3 bases; bases with no gene match: 9. The CDR3 region is CSASGGQVVAGELFF. The CDR3 DNA sequence: TGCAGTGCTAGTGGGGGACAGGTTGTCGCCGGGGAGCTGTTTTTT.

This clonotype was recorded many times. This sequence joins TRBV19 and TRBJ1-1; possible D gene TRBD1, 6 bases. The CDR3 has 14 amino acids. Per the germline V gene, CDR1 is LNHDA and CDR2 is SQIVND (reference sequence). Trimming shortened V by 5 bases and J by 1 base, and 11 bases separated the two germline ends. The CDR3 region has the DNA TGTGCCAGTAGTCTCGGGGGACAGAACACTGAAGCTTTCTTT. Amino acids: CASSLGGQNTEAFF.

This clonotype was recorded at least ten times. V and J are TRBV3-1 and TRBJ1-1, with TRBD1 matching 8 bases. The CDR3 is 15 amino acids. J lost 5 bases, V lost 4 bases, and 9 bases had no gene match. The germline CDR1 and CDR2 sequences are LGHDT and YNNKEL (reference sequence). The CDR3 protein is CASSLSGQGGTEAFF. The CDR3 DNA is TGTGCCAGCAGCCTTTCCGGACAGGGAGGGACTGAAGCTTTCTTT.

This clonotype was seen repeatedly, ten times or more. The V and J genes are TRBV4-3 and TRBJ2-1; D possibly uses TRBD1 or TRBD2 (5 bases each). Trimming left V 7 bases short and J 5 bases short, with 15 bases between. Per germline, CDR1 LGHNA and CDR2 YSLEER. The CDR3 is 14 amino acids. CDR3 DNA sequence: TGCGCCAGCAAAGGGGAGATCGGGGACAATGAGCAGTTCTTC. Translation gives CASKGEIGDNEQFF.

This clonotype has only a few counts. The chain joins TRBV6-2 or TRBV6-3 to TRBJ1-1; 9 bases match TRBD1. Trimming took 6 bases from V and 11 from J; bases not matched to a gene: 10. This CDR3 has 13 amino acids. Germline-derived CDR1 and CDR2 are MNHEY and SVGEGT. CDR3 nucleotide sequence: TGTGCCAGCAGCCCCCTACAGGGGGCACGGGCTTTCTTT. Its translation: CASSPLQGARAFF.

This clonotype was seen a few times. The rearrangement joins TRBV6-2 or TRBV6-3 to TRBJ2-1, with 11 bases identical to TRBD2. CDR3 length equals 14 residues. CDR1 is MNHEY, CDR2 SVGEGT, per germline. Trimming removed 7 bases from V and 2 bases from J; junction bases left unmatched: 1. CDR3 in amino acids: CASTLAGAYNEQFF. CDR3 nucleotide sequence: TGTGCCAGCACACTAGCGGGAGCCTACAATGAGCAGTTCTTC.

The chain joins TRBV27 to TRBJ1-1; TRBD1 might be the D (5 bases). V was cut by 0 bases and J by 5 bases, with 13 bases left in between. This CDR3 comprises 15 residues. Germline lookup yields CDR1 MNHEY and CDR2 SMNVEV (reference sequence). The CDR3 DNA reads as TGTGCCAGCAGTTTATCGGCAGCCCGGGGGACTGAAGCTTTCTTT. Protein product: CASSLSAARGTEAFF.

This clonotype has a count of ten or more. The rearrangement uses TRBV27 and TRBJ2-7; D unclear. There are 14 residues in the CDR3. V was clipped by 0 bases and J by 4 bases, with 10 bases between them. Germline values: CDR1 MNHEY, CDR2 SMNVEV (reference sequence). CDR3 residues: CASSLSILSYEQYF. The CDR3 nucleotides read TGTGCCAGCAGTTTATCGATTTTAAGTTACGAGCAGTACTTC.

The CDR3 DNA sequence: TGTGCCAGCAGTTATTCTGGGGCCAACGTCCTGACTTTC. Its protein is CASSYSGANVLTF. The chain joins TRBV6-5 to TRBJ2-6; D gene ambiguous. CDR1 is MNHEY, CDR2 SVGAGI, per germline. V dropped 3 bases and J dropped 1 base, with 1 base sitting between them. The CDR3 is made up of 13 amino acids.

This chain joins TRBV28 and TRBJ2-5; no firm D call. Trimming left V 4 bases short and J 4 bases short, with 13 bases between. CDR3 length: 14 residues. Germline V lookup: CDR1 MDHEN, CDR2 SYDVKM. The CDR3 bases are TGTGCCAGCAGTTCAAACGTCGCGAGAGAGACCCAGTACTTC. This codes for CASSSNVARETQYF.

Ten or more counts support this clonotype. The chain uses TRBV11-3 and TRBJ1-2; TRBD1 matches at 7 bases. The CDR3 is 14 amino acids. Germline V gives CDR1 SGHNT, CDR2 YENEEA. J was trimmed by 6 bases and V by 1 base; bases with no gene match: 5. CDR3 DNA: TGTGCCAGCAGCTTAGTACCGACAGGGCATGGCTACACCTTC. As protein: CASSLVPTGHGYTF. Filled out from reference TRBV11-3 and TRBJ1-2, the complete variable domain reads EAGVVQSPRYKIIEKKQPVAFWCNPISGHNTLYWYLQNLGQGPELLIRYENEEAVDDSQLPKDRFSAERLKGVDSTLKIQPAELGDSAVYLCASSLVPTGHGYTFGSGTRLTVV.

This clonotype has at least ten counts. The junction departs from the called germline gene at one end, perhaps through a read error. The chain has TRBV7-7 and TRBJ2-2; 8 bases line up with TRBD1. The germline V gene has CDR1 SSHAT and CDR2 FNYEAQ (reference sequence). The CDR3 is made up of 13 amino acids. The CDR3 spells CASSSGQAGELFF. The CDR3 nucleotides are TGTGCTAGCAGCTCGGGACAGGCCGGGGAGCTGTTTTTT.

A remark on this clonotype: A much larger clone is a single base away; this may be a read error. The rearrangement uses TRBV7-2 and TRBJ2-7, with 8 nucleotides matching TRBD1. The CDR3 is 14 residues long. Germline loops: CDR1 SGHTA, CDR2 FQGNSA. With V trimmed by 5 bases and J by 2 bases, 5 bases remained unmatched. The CDR3 spells CASSPPGGPYEQYF. The CDR3 coding sequence is TGTGCCAGCAGCCCCCCAGGGGGCCCCTACGAGCAGTACTTC.

Regarding this clonotype: Mismatch with germline at one junction end may stem from a read error. V gene TRBV19 combines with J gene TRBJ2-5; no clear D. Per the germline V gene, CDR1 is LNHDA and CDR2 is SQIVND (reference sequence). The CDR3 is made up of 12 amino acids. The CDR3 loop reads CASSIGSETRYF. The CDR3 region has the DNA TGTGCCAGTAGTATTGGGTCAGAGACCCGGTACTTC.